This T cell receptor beta chain was sequenced in a study of shared clonotypes between healthy human individuals. Study observations and caveats: Sharing of clonotypes among donors was expected to vary with sequencing depth. Across four donors, naive CD4 shared around 5.3%, naive CD8 approximately 3.5%, memory CD4 roughly 2.1%, memory CD8 under 0.5%. Large sequencing depth failed to make sorted-subset sequencing complete, rarefaction showed.

Concerning this clone: Its antigen remains unknown.

The CDR3 is 14 amino acids. The germline V gene encodes CDR1 SNHLY and CDR2 FYNNEI. The junction had 2 bases not matched to a gene; V was cut back by 4 bases and J by 0 bases. Assay execution proceeded at the deep level. Produced via immunoSEQ multiplex PCR; TCRdb's table is partial and in-frame only. The repertoire holds about a million clones, approximately 80% seen once, with almost 0.9% in the top ten. Sequencing input: memory CD4+ T cells from PBMCs. This sample's subset: CD45RA-negative fraction. This chain links TRBV2 with TRBJ2-5, with 7 bases identical to TRBD1. The origin of this receptor is a man aged 18 to 29 in good health. Some clones in this sample may be carry-over from other donors' samples. CDR3 sequence (DNA): TGTGCCAGCAGTGTGGACAGGTACCAAGAGACCCAGTACTTC. Its translation: CASSVDRYQETQYF.